These 16 T cell receptor beta chains were sequenced from one sample in a study of PD-L1 blockade in urothelial cancer (dated by TCRdb to 2017 to 2019). The library was built by means of the immunoSEQ multiplex PCR assay. Imported from immuneACCESS, the table was reduced by TCRdb to in-frame sequences with V and J called. These copies leave out some clones; in studies compared against another copy, an unresolved V gene accounts for under half, and the cause of the remainder is not known. The table for this sample lists 70,000 or so clones; approximately 91% of them were counted only once. Jointly, the top ten make up 3.4% of the sample. This sample comprised PBMCs, obtained around atezolizumab (anti-PD-L1) treatment. The receptors derive from a man in his sixties with urothelial cancer.

The J gene is TRBJ2-2, the V gene TRBV7-9; 7 bases line up with TRBD2. The CDR3 extends over 15 amino acids. The V and J ends lost 4 bases and 5 bases, in that order; junction bases with no gene match: 7. Per germline, CDR1 SEHNR and CDR2 FQNEAQ (reference sequence). CDR3 coding DNA: TGTGCCAGCAGCTCGTTCGGCGGGGGAACCGGGGAGCTGTTTTTT. This sequence encodes CASSSFGGGTGELFF.

This clone turned up a few times. This rearrangement joins TRBV6-6 to TRBJ1-3; 7 nucleotides match TRBD1. V gave up 5 bases and J gave up 0 bases; unmatched junction bases: 7. This CDR3 contains 16 residues. Germline loops: CDR1 MNHNY, CDR2 SVGAGI (reference sequence). The CDR3 DNA is TGTGCCAGCAGTAAATCGACAGGGATCTCTGGAAACACCATATATTTT. It yields the protein CASSKSTGISGNTIYF.

V and J are TRBV11-2 and TRBJ2-1, with 8 bases identical to TRBD2. Germline values: CDR1 SGHAT, CDR2 FQNNGV. V trimming: 6 bases; J trimming: 15 bases; junction bases outside the gene matches: 13. There are 13 residues in the CDR3. Here the CDR3 reads CASRRTSRGGPFF. The CDR3 DNA sequence: TGTGCCAGCAGGAGGACTAGCAGAGGCGGACCGTTCTTC.

The genes are TRBV9 and TRBJ1-3; 7 bases map to TRBD1. The CDR3 consists of 17 residues. The V gene end was trimmed by 0 bases and the J gene end by 0 bases; junction bases not matched to a gene: 6. The germline V gene encodes CDR1 SGDLS and CDR2 YYNGEE. CDR3 sequence (DNA): TGTGCCAGCAGCGTAGAGGGGACAGCGATCTCTGGAAACACCATATATTTT. It yields the protein CASSVEGTAISGNTIYF.

The chain employs TRBV5-4 and TRBJ1-6; D possibly corresponds to TRBD1 (6 bases). In germline, CDR1 is SGHNT, CDR2 YYREEE (reference sequence). The germline V and J ends were trimmed by 0 bases and 16 bases, with 14 bases remaining between them. CDR3 length equals 13 residues. CDR3 bases: TGTGCCAGCAGCTTGGTGCAGGGGAAGCATCTCCACTTT. This gives the protein CASSLVQGKHLHF.

The rearrangement uses TRBV21-1 and TRBJ1-5; the DNA was not used to check the table's D call, TRBD1. TRBV21-1 is noted as a pseudogene. The CDR3 length is 16 residues. CDR3 loop: CASSKYTGPCNQPQHF. DNA of the CDR3: TGTGCCAGCAGCAAATATACAGGGCCCTGCAATCAGCCCCAGCATTTT.

This clone came up a few times. This sequence joins TRBV28 and TRBJ1-2; 8 bases align to TRBD1. The germline gives CDR1 MDHEN, CDR2 SYDVKM. Trimming cost V 3 bases and J 8 bases; bases outside gene matches: 8. The CDR3 runs 14 residues. CDR3 region: CASSFSQGAGGYTF. The CDR3 nucleotides are TGTGCCAGCAGTTTTTCCCAGGGGGCGGGAGGCTACACCTTC.

The rearrangement uses TRBV5-1 and TRBJ2-1; TRBD2 matches 7 bases. J lost 6 bases, V lost 3 bases, and 12 bases had no gene match. Germline assignment: CDR1 SGHRS and CDR2 YFSETQ. This CDR3 is built from 16 residues. The CDR3 nucleotides are TGCGCCAGCAGCTGGACCTCCGGGACTAACATCAATGAGCAGTTCTTC. Its translation is CASSWTSGTNINEQFF.

This chain joins TRBV7-3 and TRBJ1-2; 9 nucleotides agree with TRBD1. Germline-derived CDR1 and CDR2 are SGHTA and FQGTGA. The ends lost 4 bases at V and 6 bases at J; junction bases unmatched: 3. This CDR3 is 13 amino acids long. The DNA of the CDR3 is TGTGCCAGCAGCTCCGGACAGGGGAATGGCTACACCTTC. It is translated as CASSSGQGNGYTF.

The chain employs TRBV7-3 and TRBJ1-1; D is ambiguous. Trimming stripped 3 bases from V and 0 bases from J, with 8 bases between. This CDR3 has 14 amino acids. The germline gives CDR1 SGHTA, CDR2 FQGTGA. For the CDR3, the DNA is TGTGCCAGCAGCTTGAGCGGTATGAACACTGAAGCTTTCTTT. Its protein product is CASSLSGMNTEAFF.

The chain couples TRBV6-5 to TRBJ2-7, with D maybe TRBD2 (6 bases). The V and J ends lost 6 bases and 6 bases respectively, with 21 bases between them. Germline values: CDR1 MNHEY, CDR2 SVGAGI. The CDR3 contains 15 residues. The CDR3 spells CASSSQGAGRFEQYF. CDR3 DNA sequence: TGTGCCAGCAGCTCCCAAGGGGCGGGAAGGTTCGAGCAGTACTTC.

This chain joins TRBV25-1 and TRBJ2-1; 7 bases fit TRBD1. Trimming removed 6 bases from V and 6 bases from J; junction bases left unmatched: 8. This CDR3 comprises 14 residues. The germline gives CDR1 MGHDK, CDR2 SYGVNS. The CDR3 sequence: CASSQGGLVNEQFF. The CDR3 DNA reads as TGTGCCAGCAGCCAAGGGGGCCTGGTCAATGAGCAGTTCTTC.

This sequence joins TRBV29-1 and TRBJ1-2; 9 bases fit TRBD1. Germline V gene data show CDR1 as SQVTM and CDR2 as ANQGSEA. The CDR3 length is 16 residues. J gave up 6 bases and V 0 bases, and 11 bases lay outside the gene matches. The CDR3 DNA is TGCAGCGTTGAAGATTACGGGACAGGGTGGGGGAATGGCTACACCTTC. It is translated as CSVEDYGTGWGNGYTF. Drawing the rest from reference TRBV29-1 and TRBJ1-2, the complete variable domain is SAVISQKPSRDICQRGTSLTIQCQVDSQVTMMFWYRQQPGQSLTLIATANQGSEATYESGFVIDKFPISRPNLTFSTLTVSNMSPEDSSIYLCSVEDYGTGWGNGYTFGSGTRLTVV.

The CDR3 nucleotides are TGTGCCAGCAGTGAAACGACAGGGACCAGGGCAGATACGCAGTATTTT. Translated: CASSETTGTRADTQYF. This chain joins TRBV2 and TRBJ2-3; 7 bases are a match to TRBD1. With V trimmed by 2 bases and J by 4 bases, 9 bases remained unmatched. The CDR3 extends over 16 amino acids. Germline V gives CDR1 SNHLY, CDR2 FYNNEI.

This clone was seen a handful of times. The genes are TRBV7-8 and TRBJ1-5; tentative D call: TRBD1 (6 bases). The CDR3 contains 17 residues. Trimming took 8 bases from V and 3 from J, leaving 23 bases between them. CDR1 and CDR2 from the germline V gene are SGHVS and FQNEAQ. The CDR3 protein is CASLPRGSRYNNQPQHF. As DNA, the CDR3 is TGTGCCAGCCTTCCAAGGGGGTCTCGTTATAACAATCAGCCCCAGCATTTT.

The chain employs TRBV11-2 and TRBJ2-3; TRBD2 aligns across 9 bases. Germline V CDR1 and CDR2: SGHAT, FQNNGV. V lost 8 bases and J lost 6; bases outside the gene matches: 9. The CDR3 sequence is 14 residues long. The CDR3 spells CASAGGGAGDTQYF. As DNA, the CDR3 is TGTGCCAGCGCTGGCGGGGGGGCCGGGGATACGCAGTATTTT.